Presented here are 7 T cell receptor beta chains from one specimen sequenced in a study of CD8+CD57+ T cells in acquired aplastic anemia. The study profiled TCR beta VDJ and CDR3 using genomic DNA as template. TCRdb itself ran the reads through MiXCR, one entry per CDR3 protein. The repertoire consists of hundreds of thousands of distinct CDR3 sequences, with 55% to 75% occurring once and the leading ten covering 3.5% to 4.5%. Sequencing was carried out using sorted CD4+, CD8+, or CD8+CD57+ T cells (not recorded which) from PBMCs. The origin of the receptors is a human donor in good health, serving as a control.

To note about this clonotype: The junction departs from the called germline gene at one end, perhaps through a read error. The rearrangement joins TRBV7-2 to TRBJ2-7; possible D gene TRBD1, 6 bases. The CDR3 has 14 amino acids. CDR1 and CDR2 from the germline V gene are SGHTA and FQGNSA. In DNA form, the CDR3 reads TGTGCCAGCAGCTTTGGTCTGGGGGCCTACGGGCAGTACTTC. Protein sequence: CASSFGLGAYGQYF.

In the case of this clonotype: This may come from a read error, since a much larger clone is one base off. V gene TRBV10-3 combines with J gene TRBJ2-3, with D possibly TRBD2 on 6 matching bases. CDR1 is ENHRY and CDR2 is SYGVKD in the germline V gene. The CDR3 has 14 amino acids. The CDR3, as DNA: TGTGCCAGCAGTGACTACCTCGGGGCGGGGACGCGGTATTTT. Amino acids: CASSDYLGAGTRYF.

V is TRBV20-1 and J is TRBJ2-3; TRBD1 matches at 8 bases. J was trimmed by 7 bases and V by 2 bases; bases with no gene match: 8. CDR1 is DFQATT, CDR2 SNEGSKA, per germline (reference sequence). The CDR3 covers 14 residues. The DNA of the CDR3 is TGCAGTGCTAGAACAGGGGGGTACTATAATACGCAGTATTTT. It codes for CSARTGGYYNTQYF.

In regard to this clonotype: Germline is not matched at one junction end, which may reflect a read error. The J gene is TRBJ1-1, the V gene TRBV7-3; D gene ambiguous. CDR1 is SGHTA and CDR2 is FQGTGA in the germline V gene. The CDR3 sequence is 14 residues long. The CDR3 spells CASSSDRVRYGYIF. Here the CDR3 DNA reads TGTGCCAGCAGCTCCGATAGAGTCCGGTATGGCTACATCTTC.

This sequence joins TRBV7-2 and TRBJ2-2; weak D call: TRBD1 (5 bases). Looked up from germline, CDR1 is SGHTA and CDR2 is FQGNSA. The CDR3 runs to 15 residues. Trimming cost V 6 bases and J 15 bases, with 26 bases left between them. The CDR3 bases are TGTGCCAGCAGGACAGAGCCCGAGGAGCCCCAGCAGTTGTTTTTT. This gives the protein CASRTEPEEPQQLFF. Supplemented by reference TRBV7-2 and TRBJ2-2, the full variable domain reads GAGVSQSPSNKVTEKGKDVELRCDPISGHTALYWYRQSLGQGLEFLIYFQGNSAPDKSGLPSDRFSAERTGGSVSTLTIQRTQQEDSAVYLCASRTEPEEPQQLFFGEGSRLTVL.

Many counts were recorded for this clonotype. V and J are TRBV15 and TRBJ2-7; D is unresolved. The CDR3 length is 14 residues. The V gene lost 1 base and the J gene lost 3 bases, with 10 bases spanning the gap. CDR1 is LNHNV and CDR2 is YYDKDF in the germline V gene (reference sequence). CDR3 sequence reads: CATSRGRGHYEQYF. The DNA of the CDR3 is TGTGCCACCAGCAGAGGACGAGGTCACTACGAGCAGTACTTC.

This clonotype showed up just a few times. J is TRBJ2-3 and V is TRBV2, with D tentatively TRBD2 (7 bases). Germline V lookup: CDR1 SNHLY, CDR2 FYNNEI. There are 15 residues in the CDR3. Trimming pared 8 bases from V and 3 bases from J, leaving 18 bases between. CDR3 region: CASAVWGGGTDTQYF. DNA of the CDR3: TGTGCCAGCGCGGTGTGGGGGGGCGGAACAGATACGCAGTATTTT.